Listed here are 30 T cell receptor beta chains from one sample, sequenced in a study of identical twins. Using its own MiXCR run on the 5' RACE reads, TCRdb lists one record per CDR3 protein. The data show 1.5 million to 2 million distinct CDR3 sequences, about 31% seen once. Sequenced sample: cord blood. Receptors originate from a newborn girl in good health.

This clonotype has ten or more counts. This sequence joins TRBV10-3 and TRBJ2-5, with D uncertain. Deletions cut 4 bases from V and 1 base from J, with 4 bases between. Germline CDR1 and CDR2: ENHRY and SYGVKD. The CDR3 consists of 12 residues. This CDR3 reads CAISGSQETQYF. The CDR3, as DNA: TGTGCCATCAGTGGGTCCCAAGAGACCCAGTACTTC.

This clonotype was picked up a small number of times. In DNA form, the CDR3 reads TGTGCCAGCAGCTTAGATGAAGGGCGTTATCAGCCCCAGCATTTT. Translated, it gives CASSLDEGRYQPQHF. The chain uses TRBV7-2 and TRBJ1-5; D not resolved. Trimming took 1 base from V and 5 from J, leaving 12 bases between them. The CDR3 consists of 15 residues. Germline V CDR1 and CDR2: SGHTA, FQGNSA.

This clonotype was detected a few times. This chain links TRBV6-7 with TRBJ1-2, with 8 bases fitting TRBD1. TRBV6-7 is designated an ORF whose function remains uncertain. The CDR3 length is 12 residues. The V segment lost 7 bases and the J segment 6 bases; nucleotides outside the gene matches: 4. The CDR3, as DNA: TGTGCCAGCATACTGGACAGGGATGGCTACACCTTC. It encodes CASILDRDGYTF.

This clonotype has more than one count but fewer than ten. The rearrangement links TRBV21-1 to TRBJ1-2; TRBD1 is the table's D call and was not checked against the DNA. TRBV21-1 counts as a pseudogene. The CDR3 spans 9 residues. In DNA, the CDR3 is TGTGCCAGCGGACAGGGGGACACCTTC. This codes for CASGQGDTF.

This clonotype turned up a few times. This chain uses TRBV20-1 with TRBJ2-4; D is unresolved. The assigned J gene may be wrong: the sequence end matches TRBJ2-7 better. Germline-derived CDR1 and CDR2 are DFQATT and SNEGSKA (reference sequence). The CDR3 runs to 14 residues. CDR3 DNA: TGCAGTGCTAGGTTTTCGGGCAGGCCCTACGAGCAGTACTTC. Protein product: CSARFSGRPYEQYF.

In its sample, this clonotype was seen a few times. One end of the junction does not line up with germline, which may come from a read error. The chain carries TRBV5-4 and TRBJ2-3, with TRBD2 matching over 7 bases. The CDR3 runs to 16 residues. Germline CDR1 reads SGHNT; CDR2 reads YYREEE (reference sequence). CDR3 amino acids: CASSLYTGGLTDAQYF. CDR3 bases: TGTGCCAGCAGCTTGTATACGGGAGGCCTCACAGATGCGCAGTATTTT.

In its sample, this clonotype was seen many times. This chain joins TRBV10-3 and TRBJ1-2, with 8 positions matching TRBD1. V lost 0 bases to trimming and J lost 7 bases; unmatched junction nucleotides: 4. The germline V gene has CDR1 ENHRY and CDR2 SYGVKD. This CDR3 is built from 14 residues. CDR3 sequence (DNA): TGTGCCATCAGTGAGTCCCCAGGGGGCGTTGGCTACACCTTC. This codes for CAISESPGGVGYTF.

The chain joins TRBV15 to TRBJ2-7; D unresolved. Deletions cut 3 bases from V and 5 bases from J, with 11 bases between. The CDR3 is 13 amino acids. Germline V CDR1 and CDR2: LNHNV, YYDKDF (reference sequence). As DNA, the CDR3 is TGTGCCACCAGCAGGTCAGGCGACCACGAGCAGTACTTC. Its protein product is CATSRSGDHEQYF. Together with reference TRBV15 and TRBJ2-7, the CDR3 gives the full variable domain: DAMVIQNPRYQVTQFGKPVTLSCSQTLNHNVMYWYQQKSSQAPKLLFHYYDKDFNNEADTPDNFQSRRPNTSFCFLDIRSPGLGDTAMYLCATSRSGDHEQYFGPGTRLTVT.

The gene calls are TRBV12-3 or TRBV12-4 and TRBJ2-1, with 9 bases that match TRBD2. The CDR3 consists of 16 residues. With 3 bases clipped from V and 12 bases from J, the junction kept 15 bases outside the gene matches. The CDR3 is CASSFLASGKLDGQFF. Here the CDR3 DNA reads TGTGCCAGCAGTTTCCTCGCTAGCGGGAAATTAGATGGGCAGTTCTTC.

This clonotype was detected once. The chain carries TRBV5-4 and TRBJ1-4; 8 bases agree with TRBD1. Germline values: CDR1 SGHNT, CDR2 YYREEE (reference sequence). V gave up 4 bases and J gave up 4 bases; unmatched junction bases: 9. CDR3 size: 16 residues. The CDR3: CASSPGGQVNNEKLFF. The CDR3 DNA reads TGTGCCAGCAGCCCGGGGGGACAGGTGAATAATGAAAAACTGTTTTTT.

This clonotype was counted only a few times. The V and J genes are TRBV11-2 and TRBJ2-3; D gene unclear. The V end lost 5 bases, the J end lost 6 bases, and 12 bases lay between the germline ends. This CDR3 spans 13 amino acids. Germline V gene data show CDR1 as SGHAT and CDR2 as FQNNGV. For the CDR3, the DNA is TGTGCCAGCAGCGGGATGATTAAGGATACGCAGTATTTT. Protein: CASSGMIKDTQYF.

This clonotype appeared a few times. The V gene is TRBV6-1, the J gene TRBJ1-2; 7 bases map to TRBD1. This CDR3 spans 15 amino acids. In germline, CDR1 is MNHNS, CDR2 SASEGT. The V and J ends lost 0 bases and 2 bases, in that order; junction bases with no gene match: 3. This chain's CDR3 is CASSEAETGNYGYTF. Here the CDR3 DNA reads TGTGCCAGCAGTGAAGCGGAGACAGGGAACTATGGCTACACCTTC.

V usage is TRBV20-1 and J usage is TRBJ2-3; a possible D gene is TRBD2 (5 bases). The V end was cut by 6 bases, the J end by 6 bases, with 13 bases between. Germline lookup yields CDR1 DFQATT and CDR2 SNEGSKA (reference sequence). This CDR3 region has 12 residues. The CDR3 loop is CSALGAADTQYF. The CDR3 nucleotides read TGCAGTGCCCTCGGAGCGGCGGATACGCAGTATTTT.

The genes are TRBV5-1 and TRBJ1-2; no clear D. The CDR3 runs to 18 residues. V was shortened by 4 bases and J by 0 bases, with 22 bases between the two germline ends. CDR1 and CDR2 (germline): SGHRS, YFSETQ. This chain's CDR3 is CASSPQPGGRTSNYGYTF. CDR3 nucleotide sequence: TGCGCCAGCAGCCCACAACCGGGAGGGAGGACGTCTAACTATGGCTACACCTTC.

The chain is built from TRBV2 and TRBJ1-1; TRBD1 agrees at 9 bases. Trimming removed 5 bases from V and 5 bases from J; junction bases left unmatched: 12. From germline, CDR1 is SNHLY and CDR2 FYNNEI. The CDR3 runs 16 residues. The CDR3 here is CASSLTGGSGGTEAFF. The CDR3 DNA reads as TGTGCCAGCAGTTTAACAGGGGGCTCGGGAGGGACTGAAGCTTTCTTT. The complete variable domain, with remaining parts taken from reference TRBV2 and TRBJ1-1, reads EPEVTQTPSHQVTQMGQEVILRCVPISNHLYFYWYRQILGQKVEFLVSFYNNEISEKSEIFDDQFSVERPDGSNFTLKIRSTKLEDSAMYFCASSLTGGSGGTEAFFGQGTRLTVV.

This clonotype was seen only a few times. The gene calls are TRBV7-2 and TRBJ2-3, with D perhaps TRBD2 (6 bases). Germline CDR1 reads SGHTA; CDR2 reads FQGNSA. V lost 3 bases and J lost 0, with 19 bases in between. This CDR3 is built from 18 residues. The CDR3 sequence is CASSLSYRSGTSTDTQYF. DNA of the CDR3: TGTGCCAGCAGCTTGAGTTATCGATCCGGGACTAGCACAGATACGCAGTATTTT.

The chain is built from TRBV6-5 and TRBJ2-7; D is perhaps TRBD2 (6 bases). The V gene's germline CDR1 is MNHEY and CDR2 SVGAGI. The V and J ends lost 9 bases and 0 bases respectively, with 9 bases between them. This CDR3 comprises 12 residues. DNA of the CDR3: TGTGCCAGTTGGGACTTCTCCTACGAGCAGTACTTC. This encodes CASWDFSYEQYF.

This chain links TRBV29-1 with TRBJ1-3; D is unresolved. Trimming took 5 bases from V and 0 from J, leaving 8 bases between them. Germline CDR1 is SQVTM and CDR2 is ANQGSEA. The CDR3 is 13 amino acids. DNA of the CDR3: TGCAGCGTTTCCATTACCTCTGGAAACACCATATATTTT. This translates into CSVSITSGNTIYF.

This clonotype was observed a handful of times. This sequence joins TRBV27 and TRBJ2-4, with a tentative D call TRBD1 (6 bases). The end of the DNA fits TRBJ2-7 better, so the J call may be wrong. The germline gives CDR1 MNHEY, CDR2 SMNVEV (reference sequence). This CDR3 has 13 amino acids. The CDR3 DNA follows: TGTGCCAGCAGCAGACAGGTACCATACGAGCAGTACTTC. This codes for CASSRQVPYEQYF.

The rearrangement joins TRBV20-1 to TRBJ1-4; weak D call: TRBD1 (6 bases). The CDR3 contains 13 residues. Germline-derived CDR1 and CDR2 are DFQATT and SNEGSKA (reference sequence). Trimming took 3 bases from V and 3 from J, leaving 8 bases between them. The CDR3 protein is CSARRGPNEKLFF. Written as DNA, the CDR3 is TGCAGTGCTAGGCGGGGGCCTAATGAAAAACTGTTTTTT.

The chain combines TRBV12-3 or TRBV12-4 with TRBJ2-4; D might be TRBD1 (6 bases). V lost 3 bases and J 7 bases, leaving 10 bases between the germline ends. This CDR3 spans 13 amino acids. This CDR3 is CASSLSRGNIQYF. DNA for the CDR3: TGTGCCAGCAGTTTGTCGAGGGGGAACATTCAGTACTTC.

The gene calls are TRBV15 and TRBJ1-1; a possible D gene is TRBD1 (6 bases). The CDR3 totals 14 residues. CDR1 is LNHNV and CDR2 is YYDKDF in the germline V gene (reference sequence). Trimming took 0 bases from V and 6 from J, leaving 11 bases between them. The CDR3 bases are TGTGCCACCAGCAGAGACCCCTCAGGGGCTGAAGCTTTCTTT. This translates into CATSRDPSGAEAFF.

This clonotype has a single count. This chain uses TRBV7-9 with TRBJ2-7; 11 nucleotides agree with TRBD2. V trimming: 2 bases; J trimming: 2 bases; junction bases outside the gene matches: 14. The germline V gene has CDR1 SEHNR and CDR2 FQNEAQ (reference sequence). The length of the CDR3 is 19 residues. CDR3: CASSLRSGTSGSWTYEQYF. The CDR3 DNA reads as TGTGCCAGCAGCTTACGAAGTGGAACTAGCGGGAGCTGGACCTACGAGCAGTACTTC.

This chain uses TRBV20-1 with TRBJ2-7; D is unclear. Per germline, CDR1 DFQATT and CDR2 SNEGSKA (reference sequence). The CDR3 consists of 10 residues. With 5 bases removed from V and 4 bases from J, the gap between germline ends came to 6 bases. CDR3 protein: CSAEGYEQYF. DNA for the CDR3: TGCAGTGCTGAAGGGTACGAGCAGTACTTC.

This clonotype appeared many times. This sequence joins TRBV4-2 and TRBJ1-1; D remains unclear. The CDR3 sequence is 13 residues long. V shed 0 bases and J shed 1 base, with 3 bases lying between them. CDR1 and CDR2 (germline): LGHNA, YNFKEQ. This CDR3 reads CASSQDRNTEAFF. The CDR3 DNA is TGTGCCAGCAGCCAAGACAGGAACACTGAAGCTTTCTTT.

The sample holds many counts of this clonotype. The chain joins TRBV25-1 to TRBJ1-6; maybe TRBD1 (5 bases). The germline CDR1 and CDR2 sequences are MGHDK and SYGVNS. The length of the CDR3 is 14 residues. Trimming cost V 0 bases and J 7 bases, with 7 bases left between them. The CDR3 sequence: CASSEYGGNSPLHF. CDR3 DNA: TGTGCCAGCAGTGAATATGGGGGGAATTCACCCCTCCACTTT. Together with reference TRBV25-1 and TRBJ1-6, the CDR3 gives the full variable domain: EADIYQTPRYLVIGTGKKITLECSQTMGHDKMYWYQQDPGMELHLIHYSYGVNSTEKGDLSSESTVSRIRTEHFPLTLESARPSHTSQYLCASSEYGGNSPLHFGNGTRLTVT.

The chain is built from TRBV9 and TRBJ2-3; a possible D gene is TRBD1 (6 bases). This CDR3 has 17 residues. Trimming took off 4 bases at V and 4 bases at J, with 22 bases between the two ends. CDR1 and CDR2 from the germline V gene are SGDLS and YYNGEE. The CDR3 bases are TGTGCCAGCAGCCCTATACAGGGATTCGGCGTAGCAGATACGCAGTATTTT. Protein sequence: CASSPIQGFGVADTQYF.

This clonotype was found a few times. CDR3 sequence (DNA): TGTGCCAGCAGCTTAGCCTTTACGGGACAGGTCATACAGACCCAGTACTTC. Protein sequence: CASSLAFTGQVIQTQYF. This chain connects TRBV7-8 to TRBJ2-5; 8 bases match TRBD1. V shed 0 bases and J 6 bases; nucleotides not matched to a gene: 12. This CDR3 region has 17 residues. Germline CDR1 reads SGHVS; CDR2 reads FQNEAQ.

The V and J genes are TRBV5-1 and TRBJ2-1; 11 bases map to TRBD2. V dropped 4 bases and J dropped 5; count of bases not matched to a gene: 8. The CDR3 covers 16 residues. CDR1 and CDR2 from the germline V gene are SGHRS and YFSETQ. The DNA of the CDR3 is TGCGCCAGCAGCAGAAGACTAGCGGGACTCCACAATGAGCAGTTCTTC. This encodes CASSRRLAGLHNEQFF.

This sequence joins TRBV9 and TRBJ1-4; 7 bases align to TRBD1. The CDR3 is made up of 14 amino acids. Germline CDR1 and CDR2: SGDLS and YYNGEE. V dropped 1 base and J dropped 8; count of bases not matched to a gene: 5. The DNA for the CDR3 is TGTGCCAGCAGCGTAAGACCAGGGGGGGAAAAACTGTTTTTT. Protein product: CASSVRPGGEKLFF.